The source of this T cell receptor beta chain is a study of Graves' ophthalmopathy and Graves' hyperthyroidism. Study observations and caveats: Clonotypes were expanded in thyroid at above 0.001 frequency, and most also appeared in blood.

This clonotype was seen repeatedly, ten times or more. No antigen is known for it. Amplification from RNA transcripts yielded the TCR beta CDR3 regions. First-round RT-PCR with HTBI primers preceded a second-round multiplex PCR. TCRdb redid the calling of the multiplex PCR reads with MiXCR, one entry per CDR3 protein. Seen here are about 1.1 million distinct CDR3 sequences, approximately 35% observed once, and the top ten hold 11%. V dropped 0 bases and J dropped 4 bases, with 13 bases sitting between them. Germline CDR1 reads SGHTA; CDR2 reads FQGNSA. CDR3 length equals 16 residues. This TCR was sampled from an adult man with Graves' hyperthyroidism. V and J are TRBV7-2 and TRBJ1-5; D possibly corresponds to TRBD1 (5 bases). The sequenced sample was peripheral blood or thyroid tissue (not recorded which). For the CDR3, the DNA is TGTGCCAGCAGCTTAGCGATTGGGGCAGGTAATCAGCCCCAGCATTTT. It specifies CASSLAIGAGNQPQHF.